This T cell receptor (beta chain) emerged from a study of blood T cell repertoires in COVID-19. Study background: Spain, Italy and the United States supplied samples that represented acute and convalescent COVID-19. Nucleic acid was either cDNA or gDNA, and it came from T cells, B-cell-depleted T cells, or PBMCs.

This CDR3 has 18 amino acids. Trimming removed 0 bases from V and 4 bases from J; junction bases left unmatched: 6. Germline V CDR1 and CDR2: LNHNV, YYDKDF (reference sequence). As processed by the authors: Nucleated cell counts were estimated from reference gene primer amplification. This table comes from immunoSEQ multiplex PCR, and its TCRdb copy is limited to in-frame clones, with some not included. V, J and clone size derive from that table, while D and trimming were established from the DNA sequence. The top ten hold 2% of the sample, which has tens of thousands of clones, 80% to 90% seen once.

The J gene is TRBJ2-2, the V gene TRBV15, with 12 bases fitting TRBD2. The receptor was isolated from a man aged 25 to 40 with acute or convalescent COVID-19. The source material was peripheral blood. The DNA of the CDR3 is TGTGCCACCAGCAGAGATGCTAGCGGGAGGGGTGGCACCGGGGAGCTGTTTTTT. Its translation is CATSRDASGRGGTGELFF.